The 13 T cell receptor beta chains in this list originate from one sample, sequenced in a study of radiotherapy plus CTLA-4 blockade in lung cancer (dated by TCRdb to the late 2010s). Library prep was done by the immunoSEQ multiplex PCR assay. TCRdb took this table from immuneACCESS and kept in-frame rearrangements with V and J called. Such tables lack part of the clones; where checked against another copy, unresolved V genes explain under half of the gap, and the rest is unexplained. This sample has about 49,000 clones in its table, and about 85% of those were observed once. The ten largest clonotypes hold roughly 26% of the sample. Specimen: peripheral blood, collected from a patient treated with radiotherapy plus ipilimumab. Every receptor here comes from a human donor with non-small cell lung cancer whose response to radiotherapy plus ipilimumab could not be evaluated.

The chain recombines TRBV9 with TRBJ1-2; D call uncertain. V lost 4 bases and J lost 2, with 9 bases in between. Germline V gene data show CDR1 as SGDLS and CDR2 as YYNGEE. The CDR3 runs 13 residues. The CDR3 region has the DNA TGTGCCAGCAGCTATACAGAGAACTATGGCTACACCTTC. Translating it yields CASSYTENYGYTF. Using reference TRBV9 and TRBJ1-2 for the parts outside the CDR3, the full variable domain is DSGVTQTPKHLITATGQRVTLRCSPRSGDLSVYWYQQSLDQGLQFLIQYYNGEERAKGNILERFSAQQFPDLHSELNLSSLELGDSALYFCASSYTENYGYTFGSGTRLTVV.

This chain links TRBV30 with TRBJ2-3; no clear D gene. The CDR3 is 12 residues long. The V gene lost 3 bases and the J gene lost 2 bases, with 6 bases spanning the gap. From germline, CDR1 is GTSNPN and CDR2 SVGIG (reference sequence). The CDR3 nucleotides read TGTGCCTGGAGAGCCGACACAGATACGCAGTATTTT. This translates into CAWRADTDTQYF.

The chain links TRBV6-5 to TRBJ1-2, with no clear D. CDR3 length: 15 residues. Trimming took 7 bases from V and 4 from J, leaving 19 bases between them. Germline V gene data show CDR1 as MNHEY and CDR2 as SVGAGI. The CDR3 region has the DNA TGTGCCAGCACCCTAGACCCCCGGTCCTTCTATGGCTACACCTTC. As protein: CASTLDPRSFYGYTF.

The CDR3 nucleotides read TGTGCCAGCAGTTACGGACAGGGCCCCTACGAGCAGTACTTC. Translating it yields CASSYGQGPYEQYF. V usage is TRBV6-5 and J usage is TRBJ2-5; 8 bases align to TRBD1. The J call is in doubt because the DNA end fits TRBJ2-7 better. Germline CDR1 MNHEY, CDR2 SVGAGI. This CDR3 comprises 14 residues.

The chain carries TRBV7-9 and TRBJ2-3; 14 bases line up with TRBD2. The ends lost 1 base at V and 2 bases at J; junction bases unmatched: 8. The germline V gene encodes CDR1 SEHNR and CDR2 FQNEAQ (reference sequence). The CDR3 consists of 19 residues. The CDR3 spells CASSLGGGLAGADTDTQYF. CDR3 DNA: TGTGCCAGCAGCTTAGGAGGGGGACTAGCGGGAGCAGACACAGATACGCAGTATTTT.

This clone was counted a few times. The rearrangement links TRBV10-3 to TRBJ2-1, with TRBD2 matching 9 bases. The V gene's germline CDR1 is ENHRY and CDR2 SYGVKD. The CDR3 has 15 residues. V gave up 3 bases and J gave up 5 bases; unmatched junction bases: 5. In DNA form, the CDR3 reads TGTGCCATCAGTGATGGACTAGCGACAAACAATGAGCAGTTCTTC. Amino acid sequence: CAISDGLATNNEQFF.

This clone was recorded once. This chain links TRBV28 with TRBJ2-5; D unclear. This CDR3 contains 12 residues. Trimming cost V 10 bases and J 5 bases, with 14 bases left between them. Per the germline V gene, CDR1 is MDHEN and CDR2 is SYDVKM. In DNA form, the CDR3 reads TGTGCCACCTCGGGTAGGCGGGAGACCCAGTACTTC. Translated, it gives CATSGRRETQYF.

The CDR3 reads CASSQGTGSYEQYF. CDR3 in DNA: TGTGCCAGCAGCCAGGGGACAGGATCCTACGAGCAGTACTTC. The chain links TRBV11-2 to TRBJ2-7; 8 nucleotides align to TRBD1. The germline gives CDR1 SGHAT, CDR2 FQNNGV. The CDR3 is 14 residues long. Trimming took 5 bases from V and 1 from J; bases not matched to a gene: 4.

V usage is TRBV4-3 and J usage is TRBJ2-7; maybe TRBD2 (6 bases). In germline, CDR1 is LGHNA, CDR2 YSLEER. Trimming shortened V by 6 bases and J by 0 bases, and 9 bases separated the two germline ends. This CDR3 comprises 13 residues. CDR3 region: CASSPGVSYEQYF. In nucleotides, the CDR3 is TGCGCCAGCAGTCCGGGGGTCTCCTACGAGCAGTACTTC.

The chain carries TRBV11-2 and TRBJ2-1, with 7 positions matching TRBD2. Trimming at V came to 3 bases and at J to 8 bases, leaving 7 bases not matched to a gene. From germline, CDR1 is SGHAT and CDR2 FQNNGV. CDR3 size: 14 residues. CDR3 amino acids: CASSFGTTMYEQFF. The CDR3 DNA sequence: TGTGCCAGCAGCTTCGGGACTACCATGTATGAGCAGTTCTTC.

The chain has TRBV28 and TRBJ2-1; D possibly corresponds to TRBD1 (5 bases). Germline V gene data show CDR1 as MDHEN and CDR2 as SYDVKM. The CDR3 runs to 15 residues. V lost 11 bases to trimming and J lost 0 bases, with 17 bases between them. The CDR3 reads CAGAKQESSYNEQFF. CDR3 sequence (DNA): TGTGCCGGCGCCAAACAGGAGAGCTCCTACAATGAGCAGTTCTTC.

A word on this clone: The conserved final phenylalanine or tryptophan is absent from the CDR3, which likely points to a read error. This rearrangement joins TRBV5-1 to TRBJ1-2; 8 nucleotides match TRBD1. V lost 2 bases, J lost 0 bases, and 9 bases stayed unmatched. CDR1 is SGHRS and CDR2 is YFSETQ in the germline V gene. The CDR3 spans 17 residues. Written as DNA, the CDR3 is TGCGCCAGCAGCTTCCGGACAGGGTGGAAAGCTAACTATGGCTACACCCTC. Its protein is CASSFRTGWKANYGYTL.

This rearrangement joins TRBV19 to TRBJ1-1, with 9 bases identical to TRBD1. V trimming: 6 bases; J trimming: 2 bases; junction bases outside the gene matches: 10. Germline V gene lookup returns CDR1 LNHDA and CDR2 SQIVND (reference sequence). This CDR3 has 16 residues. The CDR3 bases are TGTGCCAGTAGCCCAGGGACAGGGAGCACTAACACTGAAGCTTTCTTT. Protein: CASSPGTGSTNTEAFF.